A selection of T cell receptor beta chains follows, all from one sample in a study of CD8+CD57+ T cells in acquired aplastic anemia. TCRdb reanalysed the reads using MiXCR and keeps one entry per CDR3 protein. The sample lists roughly 290,000 distinct CDR3 sequences; 45% to 65% were seen once. Sequencing was performed on sorted CD4+, CD8+, or CD8+CD57+ T cells (not recorded which) from PBMCs. The receptor set was obtained from a human donor with aplastic anemia. Both conserved end residues are part of each CDR3. A D gene is named only where the DNA matches it firmly. The size field is filled for only some rows; it gives once, few, many or a size class.

j_call clone_size v_call d_call cdr3_nt cdr3_aa
TRBJ1-5 - TRBV11-2 - TGTGCCAGCAGCTTAGGTTCTCTAGCGGGAGTATCAGAGACCCAGCATTTT CASSLGSLAGVSETQHF
TRBJ2-1 - TRBV20-1 - TGCAGTGCCGTCGGGGAGACTTACAATGAGCAGTTCTTC CSAVGETYNEQFF
TRBJ2-5 - TRBV10-3 - TGTGCCACCCTCCCCGGGGGTTCCGGGGAGACCCAGTACTTC CATLPGGSGETQYF
TRBJ2-1 - TRBV7-8 TRBD2 TGTGCCAGCAGCTTAGTGGTACTAGCGGGGGGGCCGTCCTACAATGAGCAGTTCTTC CASSLVVLAGGPSYNEQFF
TRBJ1-1 many TRBV3-1 - TGTGCCAGCACTAACACGGGGGCCGCTGAAGCTTTCTTT CASTNTGAAEAFF
TRBJ1-2 - TRBV19 - TGTGCCAGTAGTACGTCCTATGGCTACACCTTC CASSTSYGYTF
TRBJ2-5 many TRBV6-5 - TGTGCCAGCAGTTACTCGTACGGCCCCCAAAGAGGGGAGTACTTC CASSYSYGPQRGEYF
TRBJ2-1 - TRBV2 TRBD2 TGTGCCAGCACTGGAGATATAGCGGGAGGACTGGGCAATGAGCAGTTCTTC CASTGDIAGGLGNEQFF
TRBJ2-7 - TRBV10-3 - TGTGCCATCAGTGAGTCGGCAGGGGAGCAGTACTTC CAISESAGEQYF
TRBJ2-7 few TRBV7-9 TRBD1 TGTGCCAGCCAACCGGGACAGGGGGCCTTTAGCGAGCAGTACTTC CASQPGQGAFSEQYF
TRBJ2-5 - TRBV2 - TGTGCCAGCAGCTCGGGGGTGGACATAGTGACCCAGTACTTC CASSSGVDIVTQYF
TRBJ2-3 - TRBV14 - TGTGCCAGCAGCCGCTTCAGTACGCAGTATTTT CASSRFSTQYF
TRBJ1-6 - TRBV2 TRBD1 TGTGCCAGCAGTGCCGGACAGGGGGCAACGGGGTCACCCCTCCACTTT CASSAGQGATGSPLHF
TRBJ1-1 many TRBV2 - TGTGCCGGAAGAAGGGGACTGAACACTGAAGCTTTCTTT CAGRRGLNTEAFF
TRBJ2-7 many TRBV9 TRBD2 TGTGCCAGCAGCGTAGGAAGTGGACTAGCGGCTGAGCAGTACTTC CASSVGSGLAAEQYF
TRBJ2-5 many TRBV2 - TGTGCCAGCAGTTCGGACCTAGGGGAGACCCAGTACTTC CASSSDLGETQYF
TRBJ2-3 - TRBV10-3 - TGTGCCATCAGTGAGGCGGGGACGGCAGATACGCAGTATTTT CAISEAGTADTQYF
TRBJ2-7 - TRBV5-6 TRBD1 TGTGCCAGCAGCTTGTACAGGGGGCGATACGAGCAGTACTTC CASSLYRGRYEQYF
TRBJ2-1 many TRBV5-8 TRBD1 TGTGCCAGCAGCATACGGGACAGGGAAGTAGGTGAGCAGTTCTTC CASSIRDREVGEQFF
TRBJ2-1 few TRBV2 TRBD2 TGTGCCAGCAGCCAAAACCCCGGTCCGGGACTAGCGGGAGTTCCCACATCCTACAATGAGCAGTTCTTC CASSQNPGPGLAGVPTSYNEQFF
TRBJ2-7 once TRBV7-2 TRBD1 TGTGCCAGCAGCCAACGGACAGGGTCTCTCTACGAGCAGTACTTC CASSQRTGSLYEQYF
TRBJ2-7 many TRBV6-5 TRBD2 TGTGCCAGCAGTTACACTAGCGGGAGCTACGAGCAGTACTTC CASSYTSGSYEQYF